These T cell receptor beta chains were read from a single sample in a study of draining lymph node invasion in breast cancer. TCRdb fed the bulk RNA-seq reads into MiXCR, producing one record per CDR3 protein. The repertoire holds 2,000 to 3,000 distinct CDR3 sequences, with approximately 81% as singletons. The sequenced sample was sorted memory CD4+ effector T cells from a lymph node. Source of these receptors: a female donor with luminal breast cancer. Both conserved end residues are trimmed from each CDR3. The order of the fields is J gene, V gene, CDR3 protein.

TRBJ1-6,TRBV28,ASSSAGTGESPLH
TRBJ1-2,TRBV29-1,SVEDHSGLGYT
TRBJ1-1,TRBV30,ASTGGQWAEAF
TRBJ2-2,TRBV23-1,ANSQIEGQNRPGELF
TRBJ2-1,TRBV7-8,ASSLGQGVHNEQF
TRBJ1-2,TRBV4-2,ASSQDGQGAYGYT
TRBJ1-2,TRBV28,ASSSINYGYT
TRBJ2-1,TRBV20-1,SAPGRRTGHDNEQF
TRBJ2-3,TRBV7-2,ASSGAGTGLPDTQY
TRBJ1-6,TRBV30,AWSVGALHYNSPLH
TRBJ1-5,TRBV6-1,ASSEASGGPNQPQH
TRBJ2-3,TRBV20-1,SASPSRGVDTQY
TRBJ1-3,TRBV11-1,ASSLAVSGNTIY
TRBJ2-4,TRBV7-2,ASSLAGDRNPQY
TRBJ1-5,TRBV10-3,AIGRGSNQPQH
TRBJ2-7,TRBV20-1,SAPRQGGGYEQY
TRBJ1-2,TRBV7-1,ASSSRGAHGYT
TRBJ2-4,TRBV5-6,ASTMTVKGIQY
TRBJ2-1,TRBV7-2,ASSWIRYNEQF
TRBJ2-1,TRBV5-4,ASSLEGGTAYNEQF
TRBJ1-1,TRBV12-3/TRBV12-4,ASSLDGRVNTEAF
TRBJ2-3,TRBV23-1,ASSRNPPRLAGSTDTQY
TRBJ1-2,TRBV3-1,ASTLGAKGGYT
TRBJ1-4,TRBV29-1,SVAPDRADEKLF
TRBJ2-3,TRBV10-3,AISDLDRGITDTQY
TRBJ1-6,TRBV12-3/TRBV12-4,ASSFGGSGSPLH
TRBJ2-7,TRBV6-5,ASRRQPQGAYEQY
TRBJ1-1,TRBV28,ASRVGSTEAF
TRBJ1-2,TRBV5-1,ASSLGPAQDRGYT
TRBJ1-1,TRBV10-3,AIGSLGNTEAF
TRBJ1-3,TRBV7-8,ASSTGGPTSGNTIY
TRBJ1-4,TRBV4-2,ASSLTRGAEKLF
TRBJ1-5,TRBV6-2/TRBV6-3,ASSRGQGTNQPQH
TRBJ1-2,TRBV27,ASSLSPIYGYT
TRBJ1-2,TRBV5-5,ASSFPDYYGYT
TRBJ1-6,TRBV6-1,ASSRQTGVFNSPLH
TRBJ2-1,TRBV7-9,ASSPGRSSYNEQF
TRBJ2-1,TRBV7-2,ASSQGQAAGAYEQF
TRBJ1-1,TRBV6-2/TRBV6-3,ASSTGVNTEAF
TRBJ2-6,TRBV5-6,ASSLDLGRFSGANVLT
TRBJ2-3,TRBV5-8,ASSLSRSVGTDTQY
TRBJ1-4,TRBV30,ACRPRGPEKLF
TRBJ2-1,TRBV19,ASSIRLAGGSYNEQF
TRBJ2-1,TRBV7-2,ASSLHGGVSYNEQF
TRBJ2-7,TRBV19,ASSRRTGGYEQY
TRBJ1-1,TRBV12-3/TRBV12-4,ASTMNSNTEAF
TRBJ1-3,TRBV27,ASSLSGQGSGNTIY
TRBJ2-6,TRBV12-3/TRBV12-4,ASSLGLGGANVLT
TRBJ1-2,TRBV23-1,ASSQSSPEVNYGYT
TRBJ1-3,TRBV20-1,SAWTLTGNTIY